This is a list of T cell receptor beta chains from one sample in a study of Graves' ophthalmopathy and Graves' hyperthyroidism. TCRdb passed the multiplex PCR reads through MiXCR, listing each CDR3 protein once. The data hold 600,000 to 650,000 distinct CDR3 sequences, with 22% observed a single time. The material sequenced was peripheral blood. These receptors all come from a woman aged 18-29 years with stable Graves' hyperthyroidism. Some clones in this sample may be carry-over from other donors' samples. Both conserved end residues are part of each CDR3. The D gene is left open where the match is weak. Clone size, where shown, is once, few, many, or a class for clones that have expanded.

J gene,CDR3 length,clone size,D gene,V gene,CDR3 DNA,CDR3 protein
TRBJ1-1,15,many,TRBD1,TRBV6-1,TGTGCCAGCAGTGAAAACAGGGGGCCAGACACTGAAGCTTTCTTT,CASSENRGPDTEAFF
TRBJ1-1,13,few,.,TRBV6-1,TGTGCCAGCAGTGAAGGGGATCGCGCTGAAGCTTTCTTT,CASSEGDRAEAFF
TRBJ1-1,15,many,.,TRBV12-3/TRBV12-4,TGTGCCAGCAGTCCCCCCCCCCAAGTTAACACTGAAGCTTTCTTT,CASSPPPQVNTEAFF
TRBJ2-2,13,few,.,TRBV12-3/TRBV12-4,TGTGCCAGCAGGATTATGGTTCACGGGGAGCTGTTTTTT,CASRIMVHGELFF
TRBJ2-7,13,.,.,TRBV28,TGTGCCAGCAGTTTAACAGACCTCCGAGGGCAGTACTTC,CASSLTDLRGQYF
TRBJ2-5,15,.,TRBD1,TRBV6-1,TGTGCCAGCAGCCGCATCGAGGCAGGGGGAGAGACCCAGTACTTC,CASSRIEAGGETQYF
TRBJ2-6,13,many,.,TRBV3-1,TGTGCCAGCAGCCCGGCTGGGGCCAACGTCCTGACTTTC,CASSPAGANVLTF
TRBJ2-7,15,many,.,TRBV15,TGTGCCACCAGCAGAGATCGTACGGGGTTTAAGGAGCAGTACTTC,CATSRDRTGFKEQYF
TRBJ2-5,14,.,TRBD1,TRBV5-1,TGCGCCAGCAGCTGGACAGGGGTCCAAGAGACCCAGTACTTC,CASSWTGVQETQYF
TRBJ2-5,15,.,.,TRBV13,TGTGCCAGCAGCGCCCAGAAGGGGGGCCTTGAGACCCAGTACTTC,CASSAQKGGLETQYF
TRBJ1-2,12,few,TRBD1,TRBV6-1,TGTGCCAGCAGTCGACAGGGGGGAGGCTACGCCTTC,CASSRQGGGYAF
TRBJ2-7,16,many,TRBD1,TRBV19,TGTGCCAGTAGCCTTGGGACAGGCGGAAGCTCCTACGAGCAGTACTTC,CASSLGTGGSSYEQYF
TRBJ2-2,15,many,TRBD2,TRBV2,TGTGCCAGCATCTCGAGGGAGGGCGGCACCGGGGAGCTGTTTTTT,CASISREGGTGELFF
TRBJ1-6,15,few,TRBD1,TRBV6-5,TGTGCCAGCAGTTACACGGAGGGGGCAAATTCACCCCTCCACTTT,CASSYTEGANSPLHF
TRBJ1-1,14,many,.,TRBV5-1,TGCGCCAGCAGCACACAAGGGACGGACACTGAAGCTTTCTTT,CASSTQGTDTEAFF
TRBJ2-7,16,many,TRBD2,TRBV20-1,TGCAGTGCTAGAGATGGGACTAGCGGTCACGTCTACGAGCAGTACTTC,CSARDGTSGHVYEQYF
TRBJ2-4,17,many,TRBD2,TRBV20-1,TGCAGTGCTAGAGGTCCGACTAGCGGGGGGCGCGCTGGCATTAAGTACTTC,CSARGPTSGGRAGIKYF
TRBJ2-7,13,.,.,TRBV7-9,TGTGCCACCCGGGCAGGGACATCCTACGAGCAGTACTTC,CATRAGTSYEQYF
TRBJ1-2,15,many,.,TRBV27,TGTGCCAGCAGTTTAACCCACATCTCGACCTATGGCTACACCTTC,CASSLTHISTYGYTF
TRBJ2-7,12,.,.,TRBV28,TGTGCCAGCAGGCGGACAGTAGCCGAGCAGTACTTC,CASRRTVAEQYF
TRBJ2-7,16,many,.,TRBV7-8,TGTGCCAGCAGCGCCTCGTACGAGGGATCTAGGCACGAGCAGTACTTC,CASSASYEGSRHEQYF
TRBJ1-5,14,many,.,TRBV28,TGTGCCAGCAGCCCCCGGGACACGCGACAGCCCCAGCATTTT,CASSPRDTRQPQHF
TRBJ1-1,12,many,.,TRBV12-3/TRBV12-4,TGTGCCAGCAGCACGCTAAGGACTGAAGCTTTCTTT,CASSTLRTEAFF
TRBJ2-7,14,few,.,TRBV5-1,TGCGCCAGCAACGGAGATTTGAGGACCTACGAGCAGTACTTC,CASNGDLRTYEQYF
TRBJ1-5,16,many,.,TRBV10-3,TGTGCCATCAGTGATATGTCGGGGTCGAGCAATCAGCCCCAGCATTTT,CAISDMSGSSNQPQHF
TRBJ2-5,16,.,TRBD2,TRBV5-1,TGCGCCAGCAGCTTTGGGACTAGCGGATTTCAAGAGACCCAGTACTTC,CASSFGTSGFQETQYF
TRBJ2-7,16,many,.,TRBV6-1,TGTGCCAGCAGTGCACAGGGCCCCCTTGCTCCTAACGAGCAGTACTTC,CASSAQGPLAPNEQYF
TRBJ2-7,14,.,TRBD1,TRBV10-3,TGTGCCATCAATGTGGAGACAGGGGCTCTTAGACGGGACTTC,CAINVETGALRRDF
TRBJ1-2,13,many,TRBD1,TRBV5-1,TGCGCCAGCAGGGATGGGACAGACTATGGCTACACCTTC,CASRDGTDYGYTF
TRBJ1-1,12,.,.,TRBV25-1,TGTGCCAGCAGTCATAGTGACAGAGAAGCTTTCTTT,CASSHSDREAFF
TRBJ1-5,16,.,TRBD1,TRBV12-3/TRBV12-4,TGTGCCAGCAGTTTTCTCGGGACAGGGACGATACAGCCCCAGCATTTT,CASSFLGTGTIQPQHF
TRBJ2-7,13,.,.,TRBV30,TGTGCCTGGAGTGTGTTCGACAGCTACGAGCAGTACTTC,CAWSVFDSYEQYF
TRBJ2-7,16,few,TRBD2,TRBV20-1,TGCAGTGCTAGACCGACTAGCGGGAGGAGTACCTACGAGCAGTACTTC,CSARPTSGRSTYEQYF
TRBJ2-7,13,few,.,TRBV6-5,TGTGCCAGCAGTTACTCCTCGGGGAACGAGCAGTACTTC,CASSYSSGNEQYF
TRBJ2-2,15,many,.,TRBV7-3,TGTGCCAGCAGCCCGGGACTGCCGAACACCGGGGAGCTGTTTTTT,CASSPGLPNTGELFF
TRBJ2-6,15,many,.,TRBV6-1,TGCGCCAGCAGTGAGAGGGCTTCTGGGGCCAACGTCCTGACTTTC,CASSERASGANVLTF
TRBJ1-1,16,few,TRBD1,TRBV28,TGTGCCAGCGCTATAGAGGCGAGGGGGCTCGACACTGAAGCTTTCTTT,CASAIEARGLDTEAFF
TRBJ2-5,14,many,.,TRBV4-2,TGTGCCAGCAGCCAAGAAAACAGTGGGGAGACCCAGTACTTC,CASSQENSGETQYF
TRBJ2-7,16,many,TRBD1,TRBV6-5,TGTGCCAGCAGTTACGGACCGGGACAGGGGGACCACGAGCAGTACTTC,CASSYGPGQGDHEQYF
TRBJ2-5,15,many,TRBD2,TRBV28,TGTGCCAGCACCGCTAGCGGGGGCAATCAAGAGACCCAGTACTTC,CASTASGGNQETQYF
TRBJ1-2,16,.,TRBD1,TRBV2,TGTGCCAACAGTGGGGACAGGCCGGTCCTAGGCTATGGCTACACCTTC,CANSGDRPVLGYGYTF
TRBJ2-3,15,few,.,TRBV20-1,TGCAGTGCTAGAGTTGGCAGCGGAACCACAGATACGCAGTATTTT,CSARVGSGTTDTQYF
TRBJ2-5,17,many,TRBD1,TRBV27,TGTGCCAGCAGTTCCCGATACGGACAGGTACTGCAAGAGACCCAGTACTTC,CASSSRYGQVLQETQYF
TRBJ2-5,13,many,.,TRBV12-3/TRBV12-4,TGTGCCAGCACCGTGACGTCCCCGGAGACCCAGTACTTC,CASTVTSPETQYF
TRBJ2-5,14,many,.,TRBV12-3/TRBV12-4,TGTGCCAGCAGTTTATGGGGGCTCCAAGAGACCCAGTACTTC,CASSLWGLQETQYF
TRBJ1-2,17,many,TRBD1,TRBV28,TGTGCCAGCAGTTCCCGGACAGGTTCCTCTTTTGCCTATGGCTACACCTTC,CASSSRTGSSFAYGYTF
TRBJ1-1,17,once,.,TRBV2,TGTGCCAGCAGTGGAGGCGGGACCTTAATTAAAGGCACTGAAGCTTTCTTT,CASSGGGTLIKGTEAFF
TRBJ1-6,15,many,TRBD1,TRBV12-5,TGTGCTAGTGGACGCGGACAGGGCAATAATTCACCCCTCCACTTT,CASGRGQGNNSPLHF
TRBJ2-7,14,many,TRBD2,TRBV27,TGTGCCAGCAGTCACGGGGGGGCCATTTACGAGCAGTACTTC,CASSHGGAIYEQYF
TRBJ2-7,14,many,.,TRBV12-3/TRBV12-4,TGTGCCAGCAGTCCTAGACAGTTCTCCTACGAGCAGTACTTC,CASSPRQFSYEQYF
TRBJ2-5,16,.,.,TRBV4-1,TGCGCCAGCAGCCAAGATATATTTGGACAGCAAGAGACCCAGTACTTC,CASSQDIFGQQETQYF
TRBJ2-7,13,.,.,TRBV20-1,TGCAGTGCTTTGAGAGGGACGGACTACGAGCAGTACTTC,CSALRGTDYEQYF
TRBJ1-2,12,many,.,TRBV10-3,TGTGCCACCTGGGAGGGAATTCCTGGCTACACCTTC,CATWEGIPGYTF
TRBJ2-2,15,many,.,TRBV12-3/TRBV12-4,TGTGCCAGCAGTTTACTGGGGGGCGGTACCGGGGAGCTGTTTTTT,CASSLLGGGTGELFF
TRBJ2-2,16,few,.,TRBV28,TGTGCCAGCAGTTGGCCGCAGGGGCGCGGAACCGGGGAGCTGTTTTTT,CASSWPQGRGTGELFF
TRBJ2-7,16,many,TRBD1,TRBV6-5,TGTGCCAGCAGTTCCGCCGGGACAGGGGGGATATACGAGCAGTACTTC,CASSSAGTGGIYEQYF
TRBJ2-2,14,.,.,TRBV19,TGTGCCAGTAGTATGGGAAGGGGCTCCTGGGAGCTGTTTTTT,CASSMGRGSWELFF
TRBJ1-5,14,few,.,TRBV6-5,TGTGCCAGCAGTTACGTCGGAGCTAATCAGCCCCAGCATTTT,CASSYVGANQPQHF
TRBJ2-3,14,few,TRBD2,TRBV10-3,TGTGCCATCAAGGGACTAGCGGGGACAGATACGCAGTATTTT,CAIKGLAGTDTQYF